This T cell receptor (beta chain) appears in the sequencing data of a study of blood T cells in healthy people across ages. Next came a second PCR, run for roughly 6 to 11 cycles, which used a sample-barcoded 5' primer along with a J-beta primer mix. TCRdb processed the 5' RACE reads anew with MiXCR; each CDR3 protein has one entry. The sample holds approximately 880,000 distinct CDR3 sequences, approximately 49% seen once. The germline CDR1 and CDR2 sequences are KGHDR and SFDVKD. This CDR3 is 13 amino acids long. Germline trimming cut 9 bases from V and 1 base from J; bases unmatched to any gene: 3. This clonotype was recorded a few times. As yet, its antigen is unknown. Points from the study as a whole: Correlation between TCR beta diversity and naive T cell percentage was strong. Among long-lived donors, naive CD4+ cells were more numerous and diversity higher than in aged donors. Because sorting was not performed, PBMCs prevented conclusive naive versus antigen-experienced comparison.

Sample: blood. V and J are TRBV24-1 and TRBJ2-3, with TRBD2 matching 7 bases. This TCR derives from a young man in good health. CDR3 DNA sequence: TGTGCCACCCGGGGGGATCGCACAGATACGCAGTATTTT. This gives the protein CATRGDRTDTQYF.